The 30 T cell receptor beta chains below come from one sample, sequenced in a study of neurological immune-mediated disorders (dated by TCRdb to between 2018 and 2021). The library relied on 5' RACE. TCRdb names Illumina HiSeq 2500 as the instrument used. Clones were called with MiXCR by TCRdb after fastp trimmed the public reads at Q25, and only in-frame beta chains were retained. Every entry covers one CDR3 protein and lists the most common genes and DNA from its rows. In all, the sample holds about 33,000 distinct CDR3 sequences, and 10% to 15% of those were seen once. The top ten hold around 2.5% of the sample. The time point label, as the study defines it: longitudinal time-point 2. Sequencing input: PBMCs. These receptors came from a woman aged 40 to 49 in good health.

This clonotype has ten or more counts. The CDR3 DNA sequence: TGTGCCAGCAGTCTGACAGGTGGCAATTCACCCCTCCACTTT. Amino acid sequence: CASSLTGGNSPLHF. The V call is TRBV12-3 or TRBV12-4, the J call TRBJ1-6, with D possibly TRBD1 on 6 matching bases. The ends were cut back, 5 bases at V and 7 bases at J, with 12 bases in the middle. This CDR3 has 14 amino acids.

This clonotype was observed many times. The chain recombines TRBV6-2 or TRBV6-3 with TRBJ1-1; possible D gene TRBD1, 5 bases. Between the trimmed V and J ends, which lost 2 bases and 2 bases, there was a span of 9 bases. The CDR3 consists of 14 residues. From germline, CDR1 is MNHEY and CDR2 SVGEGT. Here the CDR3 reads CASSYRDGNTEAFF. The DNA for the CDR3 is TGTGCCAGCAGTTACCGGGACGGCAACACTGAAGCTTTCTTT.

The chain uses TRBV2 and TRBJ1-1; 9 positions match TRBD1. J was trimmed by 7 bases and V by 6 bases; bases with no gene match: 3. The CDR3 totals 12 residues. Germline assignment: CDR1 SNHLY and CDR2 FYNNEI. DNA of the CDR3: TGTGCCAGCAGCGGACAGGGGAATGAAGCTTTCTTT. Translation gives CASSGQGNEAFF.

This clonotype was seen repeatedly, ten times or more. V is TRBV5-1 and J is TRBJ2-7, with D possibly being TRBD1 (5 bases). The V gene lost 4 bases and the J gene lost 2 bases, with 16 bases spanning the gap. Germline CDR1 SGHRS, CDR2 YFSETQ. This CDR3 is built from 15 residues. This CDR3 is CASSPRTSDAYEQYF. The CDR3 DNA follows: TGCGCCAGCAGCCCCAGGACATCTGATGCCTACGAGCAGTACTTC.

Ten or more counts support this clonotype. The V gene is TRBV20-1, the J gene TRBJ1-1; a weak D match, TRBD1 (5 bases). Trimming pared 1 base from V and 7 bases from J, leaving 16 bases between. The V gene's germline CDR1 is DFQATT and CDR2 SNEGSKA (reference sequence). The CDR3 has 14 residues. Written as DNA, the CDR3 is TGCAGTGCTAGAGGGGGCGGGGGGAGTTTTGAAGCTTTCTTT. Its translation: CSARGGGGSFEAFF.

This clonotype was counted at least ten times. The V gene is TRBV5-1, the J gene TRBJ2-1, with D possibly called TRBD1 or TRBD2 (5 bases each). The CDR3 contains 17 residues. Germline V gene sequence: CDR1 SGHRS, CDR2 YFSETQ. The ends were cut back, 3 bases at V and 6 bases at J, with 22 bases in the middle. Here the CDR3 reads CASSWGLVASSLNEQFF. The CDR3 region has the DNA TGCGCCAGCAGCTGGGGGTTGGTCGCTAGCTCACTCAATGAGCAGTTCTTC.

In this sample, this clonotype turned up many times. The chain is built from TRBV11-2 and TRBJ1-4; 9 bases map to TRBD1. Germline V CDR1 and CDR2: SGHAT, FQNNGV. The junction had 4 bases not matched to a gene; V was cut back by 5 bases and J by 3 bases. The CDR3 has 15 residues. CDR3 amino acids: CASSRTGGSNEKLFF. Here the CDR3 DNA reads TGTGCCAGCAGCCGCACAGGGGGCTCTAATGAAAAACTGTTTTTT.

This clonotype came up many times. The chain recombines TRBV12-3 or TRBV12-4 with TRBJ2-5; 8 positions agree with TRBD1. This CDR3 is built from 13 residues. The junction had 5 bases not matched to a gene; V was cut back by 6 bases and J by 5 bases. DNA for the CDR3: TGTGCCAGCAGGAGGACAGGGCTCGAGACCCAGTACTTC. Amino acid sequence: CASRRTGLETQYF.

This clonotype has at least ten counts. V is TRBV20-1 and J is TRBJ2-3; 11 bases map to TRBD2. The V gene's germline CDR1 is DFQATT and CDR2 SNEGSKA (reference sequence). CDR3 length: 19 residues. J lost 6 bases, V lost 0 bases, and 17 bases had no gene match. The CDR3: CSARDSFDTGLAGWDTQYF. The CDR3 DNA follows: TGCAGTGCTAGAGATTCTTTTGACACAGGACTAGCGGGTTGGGATACGCAGTATTTT.

Notes on this clonotype: This may be a read error, as it is one base from a much larger clone. This CDR3 is missing its conserved last phenylalanine or tryptophan, likely due to a read error. The chain recombines TRBV7-9 with TRBJ2-7; D is unclear. Germline CDR1 SEHNR, CDR2 FQNEAQ (reference sequence). This CDR3 region has 12 residues. The V end lost 1 base, the J end lost 3 bases, and 4 bases lay between the germline ends. In nucleotides, the CDR3 is TGTGCCAGCAGCTTAGTGAGCTACGAGCAGTACTTA. It encodes CASSLVSYEQYL.

The table lists this clonotype with many counts. This chain joins TRBV5-1 and TRBJ2-5; 11 bases align to TRBD2. The germline V gene has CDR1 SGHRS and CDR2 YFSETQ. The CDR3 runs 16 residues. The junction had 7 bases not matched to a gene; V was cut back by 5 bases and J by 1 base. CDR3 nucleotide sequence: TGCGCCAGCAGGTCCGGACTAGCGGGCCTCCAAGAGACCCAGTACTTC. Its translation: CASRSGLAGLQETQYF.

This clonotype came up many times. The genes are TRBV4-3 and TRBJ2-7; the match to TRBD1 covers 7 bases. This CDR3 has 19 amino acids. The junction had 20 bases not matched to a gene; V was cut back by 4 bases and J by 2 bases. In germline, CDR1 is LGHNA, CDR2 YSLEER. The CDR3 DNA sequence: TGCGCCAGCAGCCGAGACAGTCAGTCAGGGACAGAAATAACCTACGAGCAGTACTTC. This encodes CASSRDSQSGTEITYEQYF.

Concerning this clonotype itself: This may stem from a read error, because a much larger clone lies one nucleotide away. The chain has TRBV3-1 and TRBJ2-1, with 10 positions matching TRBD2. The CDR3 length is 18 residues. V shed 1 base and J 5 bases; nucleotides not matched to a gene: 11. The V gene's germline CDR1 is LGHDT and CDR2 YNNKEL (reference sequence). Here the CDR3 DNA reads TGTGCCAGCAGCCAAGTCAGCTTAAGACTAGCGGGTCACAATGAGCAGTTCTTC. Protein sequence: CASSQVSLRLAGHNEQFF.

This clonotype was seen repeatedly, ten times or more. The chain links TRBV4-1 to TRBJ1-2; TRBD1 might be the D (5 bases). This CDR3 has 11 amino acids. The germline gives CDR1 MGHRA, CDR2 YSYEKL. V lost 1 base and J 8 bases, leaving 5 bases between the germline ends. CDR3 loop: CASSQAGGYTF. Written as DNA, the CDR3 is TGCGCCAGCAGCCAAGCAGGGGGCTACACCTTC.

This clonotype has at least ten counts. The J gene is TRBJ2-3, the V gene TRBV5-1, with D perhaps matching TRBD1 (5 bases). The ends were cut back, 2 bases at V and 3 bases at J, with 10 bases in the middle. Germline V lookup: CDR1 SGHRS, CDR2 YFSETQ. This CDR3 is 14 amino acids long. The CDR3 spells CASSFPQGTDTQYF. The CDR3 DNA follows: TGCGCCAGCAGCTTCCCGCAGGGAACAGATACGCAGTATTTT. Based on the CDR3 plus reference TRBV5-1 and TRBJ2-3, the full variable domain is KAGVTQTPRYLIKTRGQQVTLSCSPISGHRSVSWYQQTPGQGLQFLFEYFSETQRNKGNFPGRFSGRQFSNSRSEMNVSTLELGDSALYLCASSFPQGTDTQYFGPGTRLTVL.

This clonotype was found a few times. The chain joins TRBV20-1 to TRBJ1-2; maybe TRBD1 (5 bases). Trimming left V 3 bases short and J 5 bases short, with 13 bases between. The CDR3 loop spans 13 amino acids. Germline V gene sequence: CDR1 DFQATT, CDR2 SNEGSKA (reference sequence). The CDR3 loop is CSARQGGKYGYTF. CDR3 nucleotide sequence: TGCAGTGCTAGGCAGGGTGGGAAGTATGGCTACACCTTC.

This clonotype was detected many times. This chain joins TRBV20-1 and TRBJ2-7; either TRBD1 or TRBD2 may fit D (5 bases each). V lost 0 bases, J lost 2 bases, and 14 bases lay in between. Germline V gene sequence: CDR1 DFQATT, CDR2 SNEGSKA (reference sequence). The CDR3 length is 15 residues. Written as DNA, the CDR3 is TGCAGTGCTAGAGATACCAGAAGGGACGCCTACGAGCAGTACTTC. It specifies CSARDTRRDAYEQYF.

Many counts were recorded for this clonotype. V and J are TRBV9 and TRBJ1-1, with D unresolved. V lost 3 bases and J 3 bases, leaving 21 bases between the germline ends. CDR3 length equals 17 residues. Germline V gene sequence: CDR1 SGDLS, CDR2 YYNGEE. CDR3 sequence: CASSARGGIGVDTEAFF. CDR3 nucleotides: TGTGCCAGCAGCGCCCGGGGAGGGATCGGGGTTGACACTGAAGCTTTCTTT.

The chain has TRBV4-3 and TRBJ1-5; 11 nucleotides align to TRBD1. The V gene end was trimmed by 0 bases and the J gene end by 9 bases; junction bases not matched to a gene: 4. Germline lookup yields CDR1 LGHNA and CDR2 YSLEER. The CDR3 covers 15 residues. CDR3 nucleotides: TGCGCCAGCAGCCAAGATAGGACAGGGGGCCGGCCCCAGCATTTT. This encodes CASSQDRTGGRPQHF.

There are many counts of this clonotype. The chain recombines TRBV20-1 with TRBJ2-2; TRBD2 agrees at 11 bases. Germline values: CDR1 DFQATT, CDR2 SNEGSKA (reference sequence). There are 17 residues in the CDR3. V trimming: 3 bases; J trimming: 0 bases; junction bases outside the gene matches: 6. CDR3 DNA: TGCAGTGCTAGGAGTGTGACTAGCGGGACGAACACCGGGGAGCTGTTTTTT. Protein sequence: CSARSVTSGTNTGELFF.

The chain carries TRBV5-5 and TRBJ1-1; no definite D call. The V end was cut by 1 base, the J end by 5 bases, with 12 bases between. The germline V gene encodes CDR1 SGHKS and CDR2 YYEKEE (reference sequence). The CDR3 is 14 residues long. In nucleotides, the CDR3 is TGTGCCAGCAGCTTGTACTCCCAAGGGACTGAAGCTTTCTTT. It yields the protein CASSLYSQGTEAFF.

In this sample, this clonotype turned up many times. The chain recombines TRBV10-3 with TRBJ2-7; 8 bases line up with TRBD1. This CDR3 is built from 14 residues. Trimming took 5 bases from V and 1 from J; bases not matched to a gene: 4. Germline V gene sequence: CDR1 ENHRY, CDR2 SYGVKD. The CDR3 here is CAISKGTGSYEQYF. The CDR3 DNA reads TGTGCCATCAGTAAAGGGACAGGATCCTACGAGCAGTACTTC.

As for this clonotype: A much larger clone differs from this one at a single base, so this may be a read error. This chain joins TRBV9 and TRBJ1-1; 7 bases fit TRBD1. The germline gives CDR1 SGDLS, CDR2 YYNGEE. The J segment lost 7 bases and the V segment lost 4 bases, leaving 10 bases of the junction unmatched. The length of the CDR3 is 14 residues. The DNA of the CDR3 is TGTGCCAGCAGCACAGGACGGCCAGGGGGTGAAGCTTTCTTT. This translates into CASSTGRPGGEAFF.

Ten or more counts support this clonotype. The gene calls are TRBV6-5 and TRBJ1-6; 9 positions match TRBD1. After removal of 5 bases from V and 8 bases from J, the junction contained 4 bases not matched to a gene. Germline-derived CDR1 and CDR2 are MNHEY and SVGAGI. This CDR3 spans 14 amino acids. CDR3 residues: CASSPRDRDSPLHF. DNA of the CDR3: TGTGCCAGCAGTCCCCGGGACAGGGATTCACCCCTCCACTTT.

This clonotype was counted ten times or more. The chain carries TRBV6-5 and TRBJ1-1, with D hard to call. V lost 6 bases and J 4 bases, leaving 15 bases between the germline ends. This CDR3 region has 14 residues. CDR1 MNHEY and CDR2 SVGAGI come from the germline V gene. The CDR3 loop reads CASSGYNDATEAFF. Here the CDR3 DNA reads TGTGCCAGCAGCGGGTACAACGACGCCACTGAAGCTTTCTTT.

The sample holds many counts of this clonotype. The V gene is TRBV5-1, the J gene TRBJ2-6; D not certain. The CDR3 runs to 15 residues. V was clipped by 0 bases and J by 5 bases, with 9 bases between them. The germline CDR1 and CDR2 sequences are SGHRS and YFSETQ. As DNA, the CDR3 is TGCGCCAGCAGCTTGGAATTACCCAGGGCCAACGTCCTGACTTTC. This encodes CASSLELPRANVLTF.

The sample holds many counts of this clonotype. The chain is built from TRBV7-9 and TRBJ2-3, with D perhaps TRBD2 (5 bases). This CDR3 comprises 12 residues. The V gene's germline CDR1 is SEHNR and CDR2 FQNEAQ (reference sequence). Deletions cut 5 bases from V and 10 bases from J, with 13 bases between. CDR3 sequence: CASSLRDGAQYF. The CDR3 DNA sequence: TGTGCCAGCAGCCTGAGGGATGGGGCGCAGTATTTT.

This clonotype was counted at least ten times. The V and J genes are TRBV7-2 and TRBJ1-2, with 7 bases fitting TRBD1. V gave up 5 bases and J gave up 2 bases; unmatched junction bases: 8. Germline values: CDR1 SGHTA, CDR2 FQGNSA. There are 15 residues in the CDR3. CDR3 protein: CASSRSRDRNYGYTF. CDR3 coding DNA: TGTGCCAGCAGCCGTAGCCGGGACAGAAACTATGGCTACACCTTC.

This clonotype has a count of ten or more. The chain uses TRBV7-9 and TRBJ2-7; maybe TRBD2 (6 bases). The CDR3 has 15 amino acids. Germline values: CDR1 SEHNR, CDR2 FQNEAQ (reference sequence). The V gene lost 2 bases and the J gene lost 0 bases, with 11 bases spanning the gap. The CDR3, as DNA: TGTGCCAGCAGCTTATTCGGAGGGAACTCCTACGAGCAGTACTTC. Translating gives CASSLFGGNSYEQYF.

Ten or more counts support this clonotype. This chain uses TRBV10-3 with TRBJ2-3; weak D call: TRBD1 (6 bases). V was trimmed by 5 bases and J by 0 bases, leaving 15 bases between them. This CDR3 has 16 amino acids. Germline CDR1 reads ENHRY; CDR2 reads SYGVKD. The CDR3, as DNA: TGTGCCATCAGTTACTCGACAGGACTTAGCACAGATACGCAGTATTTT. Translating it yields CAISYSTGLSTDTQYF.